This T cell receptor beta chain was documented in a study of T cell responses to AZD1222 COVID-19 vaccine. Study outcomes and limitations: Repertoires were obtained only post-peak T cell response. Donors were mostly white British, more females; clonal diversity possibly underestimated. At baseline, seropositivity was found in only a handful of AZD1222 recipients. Nearly half of spike-specific TCRs reportedly go after variant regions that carry no mutations.

V lost 1 base and J lost 8, with 11 bases in between. CDR1 is LGHDT, CDR2 YNNKEL, per germline (reference sequence). The CDR3 length is 13 residues. This table comes from immunoSEQ multiplex PCR, and its TCRdb copy is limited to in-frame clones, with some not included. The sample records 75,000 to 95,000 clones, roughly nine tenths being singletons. This clone was seen a single time. Its target is unknown. The clonotype originates from an adult in good health. The rearrangement links TRBV3-1 (or the pseudogene TRBV3-2) to TRBJ1-2; D perhaps matches TRBD1 (6 bases). The specimen was peripheral blood, collected on day 0 of MenACWY control vaccination. Here the CDR3 reads CASSQVQGGGYTF. The CDR3 nucleotides read TGTGCCAGCAGCCAAGTACAGGGCGGGGGCTACACCTTC.